This T cell receptor beta chain was captured by sequencing in a study of blood T cell repertoires in COVID-19. TCRdb's copy holds only in-frame clones and misses some; the assay was immunoSEQ multiplex PCR. This repertoire shows about 110,000 clones, roughly 69% found once; its top ten account for about 6%. With V trimmed by 3 bases and J by 4 bases, 3 bases remained unmatched. The CDR3 contains 14 residues. The V gene's germline CDR1 is SGHAT and CDR2 FQNNGV. The rearrangement uses TRBV11-2 and TRBJ1-1; 9 nucleotides align to TRBD1. Sequencing was performed on peripheral blood. The sequence was obtained from a man aged 80 or over with acute or convalescent COVID-19. The CDR3 region has the DNA TGTGCCAGCAGCTTCTCGACAGGGGGCACTGAAGCTTTCTTT. It encodes CASSFSTGGTEAFF.